A selection of T cell receptor beta chains follows, all from one sample in a study of CD8 T cells in ankylosing spondylitis. TCRdb re-called the 5' RACE reads with MiXCR, one entry per CDR3 protein. The data show around 130,000 distinct CDR3 sequences, 9.3% seen once. The sample consisted of blood, either unsorted or a sorted T cell fraction (not recorded which). These TCRs come from a male donor with ankylosing spondylitis or in good health (not recorded which). Both conserved end residues are part of each CDR3.

>TRBJ2-4|TRBV12-3/TRBV12-4
CASSGWVMGADIQYF
>TRBJ1-1|TRBV2
CASTTTDTEAFF
>TRBJ1-2|TRBV5-1
CASRLGESYTF
>TRBJ2-3|TRBV6-5
CASSYRPLGPSSTDTQYF
>TRBJ2-1|TRBV19
CASTQTPNSYNEQFF
>TRBJ1-1|TRBV20-1
CSARDPTGSGTEAFF
>TRBJ1-4|TRBV6-1
CASKRTVTNEKLFF
>TRBJ1-2|TRBV12-3/TRBV12-4
CASSFGDRGLGYTF
>TRBJ1-2|TRBV20-1
CSASQGSYYGYTF
>TRBJ2-7|TRBV29-1
CSVSRQGETLYF
>TRBJ2-1|TRBV4-3
CASSQDSGYNEQFF
>TRBJ2-7|TRBV11-2
CASSFLGSYEQYF
>TRBJ2-3|TRBV5-5
CASSPAAETDTQYF
>TRBJ1-1|TRBV30
CAWSVIRNTEAFF
>TRBJ2-2|TRBV21-1
CASSLKTPGLAGGPYTGELFF
>TRBJ2-7|TRBV5-1
CASRPFSSYEQYF
>TRBJ2-5|TRBV27
CASSPGTGVFQETQYF
>TRBJ2-5|TRBV11-2
CASRRNDRVETQYF
>TRBJ2-5|TRBV20-1
CSARPSSGVAETQYF
>TRBJ2-7|TRBV20-1
CSARGGGAYEQYF
>TRBJ2-4|TRBV20-1
CSAIPGQNIQYF
>TRBJ2-1|TRBV12-3/TRBV12-4
CASSPLGSPYNEQFF
>TRBJ2-7|TRBV4-3
CASSPGGSGYEQYF
>TRBJ2-7|TRBV20-1
CSARDLGVSEQYF
>TRBJ2-4|TRBV6-1
CASRPDSGAKNIQYF
>TRBJ2-2|TRBV5-1
CASSRDQPGSGELFF
>TRBJ1-2|TRBV12-3/TRBV12-4
CASSLQRGYTF
>TRBJ2-3|TRBV20-1
CSARDSGTSTDTQYF
>TRBJ2-7|TRBV20-1
CSATRNSAAYEQYF
>TRBJ2-1|TRBV11-2
CASSSTRLAGDPDEQFF
>TRBJ2-1|TRBV28
CASSLLRGPYEQFF
>TRBJ2-7|TRBV20-1
CSAGGGLARSSYEQYF
>TRBJ2-7|TRBV5-6
CASSSRLADTLYEQYF
>TRBJ2-5|TRBV20-1
CSAREHGETQYF
>TRBJ2-2|TRBV5-1
CASSLGDTGELFF
>TRBJ2-1|TRBV19
CASSTTDQRDEQFF
>TRBJ1-2|TRBV20-1
CSASVQGRGQKYGYTF
>TRBJ1-1|TRBV15
CATSRERGLNTEAFF
>TRBJ2-1|TRBV18
CASHAVGFNEQFF
>TRBJ2-7|TRBV6-2/TRBV6-3
CASTAGVIPHYEQYF
>TRBJ2-7|TRBV7-8
CASSLTRLADEQYF
>TRBJ1-5|TRBV12-3/TRBV12-4
CASSLGRGPQHF
>TRBJ2-5|TRBV11-2
CASSLTGVGYETQYF
>TRBJ1-3|TRBV5-1
CASSFEGAVDTIYF
>TRBJ1-1|TRBV29-1
CSVVIAGTDHLYTEAFF
>TRBJ2-4|TRBV7-2
CASSLVGKNIQYF